Sequencing of this TCR beta chain was carried out in a study of control samples from healthy donors and cancer patients. This clone has only one observation. Method: immunoSEQ multiplex PCR; TCRdb's copy keeps in-frame clones and lacks some. The table records roughly 92,000 clones, around 86% of them present only once. CDR3 length: 13 amino acids. In germline, CDR1 is KGHSH, CDR2 LQKENI. The V end lost 5 bases, the J end lost 4 bases, and 11 bases lay between the germline ends. This receptor was obtained from a woman in her 50s in good health. Sequenced: blood. The genes are TRBV18 and TRBJ2-5, with D possibly being TRBD2 (6 bases). DNA for the CDR3: TGTGCCAGCTCATTCCCCGGGGGAGAGACCCAGTACTTC. Protein product: CASSFPGGETQYF.